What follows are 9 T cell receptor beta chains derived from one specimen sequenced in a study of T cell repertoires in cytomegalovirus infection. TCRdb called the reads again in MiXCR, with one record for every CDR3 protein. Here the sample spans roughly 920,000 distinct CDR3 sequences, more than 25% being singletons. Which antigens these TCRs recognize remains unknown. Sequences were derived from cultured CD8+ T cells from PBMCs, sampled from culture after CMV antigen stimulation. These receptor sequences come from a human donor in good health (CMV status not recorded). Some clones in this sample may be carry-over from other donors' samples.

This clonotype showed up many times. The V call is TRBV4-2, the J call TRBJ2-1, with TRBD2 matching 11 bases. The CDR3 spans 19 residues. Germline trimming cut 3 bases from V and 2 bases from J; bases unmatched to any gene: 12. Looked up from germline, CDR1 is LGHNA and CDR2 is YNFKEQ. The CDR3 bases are TGTGCCAGCAGCCAGACCGGGACTAGCGGCTATAGCCCCTACAATGAGCAGTTCTTC. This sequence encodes CASSQTGTSGYSPYNEQFF.

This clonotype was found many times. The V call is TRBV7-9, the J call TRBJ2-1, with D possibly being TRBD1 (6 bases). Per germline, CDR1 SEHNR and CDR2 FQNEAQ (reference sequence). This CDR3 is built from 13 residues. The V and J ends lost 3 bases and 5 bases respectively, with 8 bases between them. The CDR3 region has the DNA TGTGCCAGCAGCTTGGACAGCCACAATGAGCAGTTCTTC. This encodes CASSLDSHNEQFF.

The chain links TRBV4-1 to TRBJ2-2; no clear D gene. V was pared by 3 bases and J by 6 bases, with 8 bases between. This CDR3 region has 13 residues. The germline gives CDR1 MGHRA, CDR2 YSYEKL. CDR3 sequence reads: CASSQPPPGELFF. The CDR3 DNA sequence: TGCGCCAGCAGCCAGCCTCCGCCCGGGGAGCTGTTTTTT.

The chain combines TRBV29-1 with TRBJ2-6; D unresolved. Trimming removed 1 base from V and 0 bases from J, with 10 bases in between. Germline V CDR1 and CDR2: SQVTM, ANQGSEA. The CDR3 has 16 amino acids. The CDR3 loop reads CSVEVRAHSGANVLTF. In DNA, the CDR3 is TGCAGCGTTGAAGTTAGGGCCCACTCTGGGGCCAACGTCCTGACTTTC. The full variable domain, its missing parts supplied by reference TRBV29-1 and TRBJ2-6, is SAVISQKPSRDICQRGTSLTIQCQVDSQVTMMFWYRQQPGQSLTLIATANQGSEATYESGFVIDKFPISRPNLTFSTLTVSNMSPEDSSIYLCSVEVRAHSGANVLTFGAGSRLTVL.

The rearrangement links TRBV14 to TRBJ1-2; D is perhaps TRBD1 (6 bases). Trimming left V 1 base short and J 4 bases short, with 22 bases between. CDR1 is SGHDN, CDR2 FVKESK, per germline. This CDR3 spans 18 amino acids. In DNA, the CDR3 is TGTGCCAGCAGCCAAGGATTTCCTCGACAGGACCCTATCTATGGCTACACCTTC. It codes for CASSQGFPRQDPIYGYTF.

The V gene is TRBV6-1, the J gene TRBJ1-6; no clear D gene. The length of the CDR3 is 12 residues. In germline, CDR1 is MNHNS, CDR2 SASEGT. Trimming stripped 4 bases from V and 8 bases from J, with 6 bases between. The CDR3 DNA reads TGTGCCAGCAGTGGCCTTTATTCACCCCTCCACTTT. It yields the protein CASSGLYSPLHF.

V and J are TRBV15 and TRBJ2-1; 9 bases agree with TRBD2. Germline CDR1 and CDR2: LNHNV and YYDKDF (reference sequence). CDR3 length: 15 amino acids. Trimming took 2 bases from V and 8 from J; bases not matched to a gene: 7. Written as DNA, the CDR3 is TGTGCCACCAGCAGACGGCGGGGGGGCCGGGATGAGCAGTTCTTC. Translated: CATSRRRGGRDEQFF. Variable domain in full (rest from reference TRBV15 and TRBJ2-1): DAMVIQNPRYQVTQFGKPVTLSCSQTLNHNVMYWYQQKSSQAPKLLFHYYDKDFNNEADTPDNFQSRRPNTSFCFLDIRSPGLGDTAMYLCATSRRRGGRDEQFFGPGTRLTVL.

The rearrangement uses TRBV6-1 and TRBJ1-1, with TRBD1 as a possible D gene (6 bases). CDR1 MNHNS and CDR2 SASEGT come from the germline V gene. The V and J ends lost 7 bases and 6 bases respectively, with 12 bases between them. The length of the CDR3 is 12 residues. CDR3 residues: CASIPQGSEAFF. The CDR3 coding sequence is TGTGCCAGCATCCCCCAGGGGTCTGAAGCTTTCTTT.

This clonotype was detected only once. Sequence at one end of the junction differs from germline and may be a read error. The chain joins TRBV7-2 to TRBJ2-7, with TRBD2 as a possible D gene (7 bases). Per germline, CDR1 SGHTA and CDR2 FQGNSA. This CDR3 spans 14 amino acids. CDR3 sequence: CASSLGGGAYERYF. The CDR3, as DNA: TGTGCCAGCAGCTTAGGAGGGGGGGCGTACGAGCGGTACTTC.